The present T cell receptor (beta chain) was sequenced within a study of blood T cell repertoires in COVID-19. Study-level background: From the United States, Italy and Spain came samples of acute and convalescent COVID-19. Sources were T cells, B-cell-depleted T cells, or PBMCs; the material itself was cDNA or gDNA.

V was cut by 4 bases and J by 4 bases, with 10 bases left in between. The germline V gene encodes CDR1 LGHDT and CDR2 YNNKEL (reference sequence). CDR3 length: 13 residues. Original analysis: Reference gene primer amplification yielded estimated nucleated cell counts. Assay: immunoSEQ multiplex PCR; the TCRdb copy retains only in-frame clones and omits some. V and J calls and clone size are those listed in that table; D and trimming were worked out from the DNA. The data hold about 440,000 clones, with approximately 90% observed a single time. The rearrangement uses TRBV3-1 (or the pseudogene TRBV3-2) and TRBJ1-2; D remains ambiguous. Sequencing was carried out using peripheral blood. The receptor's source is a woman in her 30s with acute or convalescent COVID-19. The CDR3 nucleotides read TGTGCCAGCAGCCCCCGACTTGGCTATGGCTACACCTTC. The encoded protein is CASSPRLGYGYTF.